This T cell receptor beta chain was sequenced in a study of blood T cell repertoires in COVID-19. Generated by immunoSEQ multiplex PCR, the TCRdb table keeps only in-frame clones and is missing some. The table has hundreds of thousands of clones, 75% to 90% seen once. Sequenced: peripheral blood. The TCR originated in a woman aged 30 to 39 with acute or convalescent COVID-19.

CDR3 protein: CASNPGWRTGANVLTF. For the CDR3, the DNA is TGTGCCAGTAATCCAGGGTGGAGAACTGGGGCCAACGTCCTGACTTTC. This chain uses TRBV19 with TRBJ2-6; a possible D gene is TRBD1 (5 bases). The V end was cut by 7 bases, the J end by 2 bases, with 15 bases between. In germline, CDR1 is LNHDA, CDR2 SQIVND (reference sequence). The CDR3 is 16 amino acids. The full variable domain, with the rest looked up from reference TRBV19 and TRBJ2-6, is DGGITQSPKYLFRKEGQNVTLSCEQNLNHDAMYWYRQDPGQGLRLIYYSQIVNDFQKGDIAEGYSVSREKKESFPLTVTSAQKNPTAFYLCASNPGWRTGANVLTFGAGSRLTVL.